The 8 T cell receptor beta chains presented below share a single source sample, sequenced in a study of cytotoxic CD8 clonotypes in ibrutinib-treated CLL. TCRdb's copy holds only in-frame clones and misses some; the assay was immunoSEQ multiplex PCR. The sample consists of some 170,000 clones, more than 70% of them appearing once. The input for sequencing was PBMCs, taken at disease progression, from a patient treated with ibrutinib. These receptors originate from a human donor with chronic lymphocytic leukemia.

J is TRBJ2-7 and V is TRBV19, with 9 bases aligning to TRBD1. J lost 2 bases, V lost 5 bases, and 7 bases had no gene match. The CDR3 covers 15 residues. Germline CDR1 and CDR2: LNHDA and SQIVND (reference sequence). CDR3 loop: CASSPAGTGTYEQYF. CDR3 DNA: TGTGCCAGTAGTCCCGCCGGGACAGGGACCTACGAGCAGTACTTC.

In its sample, this clone was seen once. The chain links TRBV27 to TRBJ2-6; 11 bases are shared with TRBD1. CDR3 length: 16 residues. V was pared by 7 bases and J by 4 bases, with 6 bases of the junction left unmatched. Germline V gene sequence: CDR1 MNHEY, CDR2 SMNVEV (reference sequence). The CDR3 region is CASTRTGGYGANVLTF. DNA for the CDR3: TGTGCCAGCACCCGGACAGGGGGCTACGGGGCCAACGTCCTGACTTTC.

The gene calls are TRBV27 and TRBJ1-5; a weak D match, TRBD1 (6 bases). CDR1 is MNHEY, CDR2 SMNVEV, per germline (reference sequence). This CDR3 spans 16 amino acids. V was cut by 0 bases and J by 5 bases, with 14 bases left in between. As DNA, the CDR3 is TGTGCCAGCAGTTTATCAGCAGGGGAGGTCCATCAGCCCCAGCATTTT. Its protein is CASSLSAGEVHQPQHF.

The V gene is TRBV28, the J gene TRBJ2-1; D is uncertain. The CDR3 totals 14 residues. Germline CDR1 reads MDHEN; CDR2 reads SYDVKM. Trimming took off 4 bases at V and 7 bases at J, with 14 bases between the two ends. The CDR3 spells CASSSSSRLNEQFF. The CDR3 DNA reads as TGTGCCAGCAGTTCGTCATCGCGACTGAATGAGCAGTTCTTC.

The gene calls are TRBV19 and TRBJ2-3; TRBD2 is a possible D gene (5 bases). The CDR3 loop spans 15 amino acids. Trimming took 6 bases from V and 2 from J, leaving 15 bases between them. Germline V gene lookup returns CDR1 LNHDA and CDR2 SQIVND (reference sequence). The CDR3 nucleotides are TGTGCCAGTAGAGGGAGAGCACGCTCCACAGATACGCAGTATTTT. Its translation: CASRGRARSTDTQYF.

The chain links TRBV18 to TRBJ2-1, with TRBD1 matching over 11 bases. This CDR3 region has 15 residues. V lost 8 bases to trimming and J lost 10 bases; unmatched junction nucleotides: 13. Germline V CDR1 and CDR2: KGHSH, LQKENI. This CDR3 is CASHQKDRGLVEQFF. DNA for the CDR3: TGTGCCAGCCATCAAAAGGACAGGGGGCTAGTGGAGCAGTTCTTC.

The CDR3 protein is CASSRVSYEQYF. CDR3 nucleotides: TGCGCCAGCAGCCGCGTCTCCTACGAGCAGTACTTC. V and J are TRBV5-1 and TRBJ2-7, with unresolved D. Trimming left V 4 bases short and J 0 bases short, with 5 bases between. Germline V gives CDR1 SGHRS, CDR2 YFSETQ. The CDR3 spans 12 residues.

V is TRBV5-4 and J is TRBJ1-2; 8 bases line up with TRBD1. The V gene's germline CDR1 is SGHNT and CDR2 YYREEE (reference sequence). Trimming took 3 bases from V and 4 from J; bases not matched to a gene: 5. This CDR3 contains 14 residues. CDR3 region: CASSWQGARYGYTF. CDR3 in DNA: TGTGCCAGCAGCTGGCAGGGGGCGCGCTATGGCTACACCTTC.